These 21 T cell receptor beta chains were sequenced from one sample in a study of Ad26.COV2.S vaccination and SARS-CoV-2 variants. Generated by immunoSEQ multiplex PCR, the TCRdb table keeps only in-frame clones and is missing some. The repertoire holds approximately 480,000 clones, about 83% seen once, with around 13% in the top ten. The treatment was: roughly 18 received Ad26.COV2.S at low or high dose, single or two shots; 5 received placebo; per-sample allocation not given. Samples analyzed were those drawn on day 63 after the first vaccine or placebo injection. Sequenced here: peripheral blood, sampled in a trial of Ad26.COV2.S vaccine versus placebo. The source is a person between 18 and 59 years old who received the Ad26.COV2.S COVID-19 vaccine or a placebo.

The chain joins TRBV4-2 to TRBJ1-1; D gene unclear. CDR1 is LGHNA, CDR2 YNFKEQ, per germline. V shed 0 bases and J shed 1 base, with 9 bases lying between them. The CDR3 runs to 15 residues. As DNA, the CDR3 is TGTGCCAGCAGCCAAGAAACAGCGACGAACACTGAAGCTTTCTTT. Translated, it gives CASSQETATNTEAFF.

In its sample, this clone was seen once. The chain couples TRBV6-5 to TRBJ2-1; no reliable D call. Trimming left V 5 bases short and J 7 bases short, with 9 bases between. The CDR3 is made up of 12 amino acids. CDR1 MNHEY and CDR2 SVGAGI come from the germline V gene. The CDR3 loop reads CASSTTRNEQFF. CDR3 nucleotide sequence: TGTGCCAGCAGTACGACTCGTAATGAGCAGTTCTTC.

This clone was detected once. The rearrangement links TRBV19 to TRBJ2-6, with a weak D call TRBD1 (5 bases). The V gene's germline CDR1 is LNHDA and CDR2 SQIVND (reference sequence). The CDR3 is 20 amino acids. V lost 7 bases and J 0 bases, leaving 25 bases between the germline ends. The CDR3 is CASTRARLDGLSSGANVLTF. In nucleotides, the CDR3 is TGTGCCAGTACCAGGGCCCGGTTGGACGGTTTAAGCTCTGGGGCCAACGTCCTGACTTTC.

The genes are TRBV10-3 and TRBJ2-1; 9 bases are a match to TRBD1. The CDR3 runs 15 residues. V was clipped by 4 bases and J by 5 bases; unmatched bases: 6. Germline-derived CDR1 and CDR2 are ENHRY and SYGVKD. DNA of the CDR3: TGTGCCATCAGTGGGGGACAGGGTGGGGACAATGAGCAGTTCTTC. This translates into CAISGGQGGDNEQFF.

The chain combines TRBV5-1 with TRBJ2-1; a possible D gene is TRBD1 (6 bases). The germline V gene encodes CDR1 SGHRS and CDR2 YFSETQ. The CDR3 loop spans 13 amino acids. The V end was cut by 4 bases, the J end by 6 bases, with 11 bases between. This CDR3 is CASSIGQSNEQFF. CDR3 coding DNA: TGCGCCAGCAGCATCGGACAGTCCAATGAGCAGTTCTTC.

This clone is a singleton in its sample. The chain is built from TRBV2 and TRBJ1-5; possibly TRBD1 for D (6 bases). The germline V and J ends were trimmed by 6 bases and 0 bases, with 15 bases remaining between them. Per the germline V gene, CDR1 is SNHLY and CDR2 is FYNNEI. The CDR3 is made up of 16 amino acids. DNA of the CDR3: TGTGCCAGCAGGGGGGCAGGGAGTGTTAGCAATCAGCCCCAGCATTTT. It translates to CASRGAGSVSNQPQHF.

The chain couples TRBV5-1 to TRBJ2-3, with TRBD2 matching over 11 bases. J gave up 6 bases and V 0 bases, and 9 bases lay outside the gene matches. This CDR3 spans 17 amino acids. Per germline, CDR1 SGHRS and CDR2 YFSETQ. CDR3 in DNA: TGCGCCAGCAGCTTGGAGTCTAGCGGGAGGAATGGGGATACGCAGTATTTT. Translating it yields CASSLESSGRNGDTQYF.

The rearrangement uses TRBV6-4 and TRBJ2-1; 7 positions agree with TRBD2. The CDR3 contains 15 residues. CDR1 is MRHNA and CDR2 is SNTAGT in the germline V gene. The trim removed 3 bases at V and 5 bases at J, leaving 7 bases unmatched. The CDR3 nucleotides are TGTGCCAGCAGTGAATCTCCTAGCGGCCACAATGAGCAGTTCTTC. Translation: CASSESPSGHNEQFF.

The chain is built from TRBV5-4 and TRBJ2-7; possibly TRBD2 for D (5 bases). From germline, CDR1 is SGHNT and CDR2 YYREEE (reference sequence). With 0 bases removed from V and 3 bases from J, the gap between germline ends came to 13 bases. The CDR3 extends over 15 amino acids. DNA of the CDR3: TGTGCCAGCAGCTTGGAGGGAGTTCGGATCTACGAGCAGTACTTC. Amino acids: CASSLEGVRIYEQYF.

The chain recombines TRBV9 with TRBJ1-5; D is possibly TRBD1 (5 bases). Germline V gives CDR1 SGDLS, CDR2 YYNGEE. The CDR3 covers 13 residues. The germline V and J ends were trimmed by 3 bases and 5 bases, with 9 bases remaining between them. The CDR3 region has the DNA TGTGCCAGCAGCGGTGGGGGGGATCAGCCCCAGCATTTT. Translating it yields CASSGGGDQPQHF.

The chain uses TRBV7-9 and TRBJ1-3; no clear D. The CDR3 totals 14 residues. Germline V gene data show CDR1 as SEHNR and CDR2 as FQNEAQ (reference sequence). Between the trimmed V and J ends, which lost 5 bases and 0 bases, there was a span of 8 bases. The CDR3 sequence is CASSRPDSGNTIYF. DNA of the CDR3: TGTGCCAGCAGCCGGCCCGACTCTGGAAACACCATATATTTT.

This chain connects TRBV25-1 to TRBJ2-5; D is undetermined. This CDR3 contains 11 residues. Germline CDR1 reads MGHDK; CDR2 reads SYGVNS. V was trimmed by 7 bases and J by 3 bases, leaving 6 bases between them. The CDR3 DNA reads TGTGCCAGCACCCGTAAAGAGACCCAGTACTTC. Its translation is CASTRKETQYF.

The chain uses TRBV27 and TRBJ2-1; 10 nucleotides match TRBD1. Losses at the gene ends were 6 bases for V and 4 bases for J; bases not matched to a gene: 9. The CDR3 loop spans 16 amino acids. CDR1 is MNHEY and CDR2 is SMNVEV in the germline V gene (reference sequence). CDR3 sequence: CASRNRPGQGYNEQFF. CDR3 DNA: TGTGCCAGCAGGAATCGACCGGGACAGGGGTACAATGAGCAGTTCTTC.

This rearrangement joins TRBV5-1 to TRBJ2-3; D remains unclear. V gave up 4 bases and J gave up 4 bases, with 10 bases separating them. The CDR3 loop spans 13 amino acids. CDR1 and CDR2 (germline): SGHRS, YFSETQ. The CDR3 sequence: CASSLNGADTQYF. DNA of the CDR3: TGCGCCAGCAGCCTCAACGGCGCAGATACGCAGTATTTT.

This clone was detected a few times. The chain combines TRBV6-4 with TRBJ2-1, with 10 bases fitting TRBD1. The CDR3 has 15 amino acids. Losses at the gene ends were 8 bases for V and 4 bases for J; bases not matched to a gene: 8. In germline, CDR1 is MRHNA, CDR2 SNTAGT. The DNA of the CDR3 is TGTGCCAGCGCCAGGGGGACAGGGGAATACAATGAGCAGTTCTTC. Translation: CASARGTGEYNEQFF.

CDR3 residues: CASSEYRTLSSGANVLTF. The CDR3 nucleotides are TGTGCCAGCAGTGAATATCGGACACTTTCCTCTGGGGCCAACGTCCTGACTTTC. The rearrangement uses TRBV2 and TRBJ2-6; a weak D match, TRBD1 (5 bases). V was trimmed by 2 bases and J by 0 bases, leaving 14 bases between them. From germline, CDR1 is SNHLY and CDR2 FYNNEI. The CDR3 runs to 18 residues.

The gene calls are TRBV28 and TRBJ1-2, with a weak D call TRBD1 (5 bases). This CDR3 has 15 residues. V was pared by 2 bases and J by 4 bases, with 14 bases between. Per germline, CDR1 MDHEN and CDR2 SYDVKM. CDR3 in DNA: TGTGCCAGCAGTTTAGCCGGGCCGGACATCTATGGCTACACCTTC. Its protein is CASSLAGPDIYGYTF.

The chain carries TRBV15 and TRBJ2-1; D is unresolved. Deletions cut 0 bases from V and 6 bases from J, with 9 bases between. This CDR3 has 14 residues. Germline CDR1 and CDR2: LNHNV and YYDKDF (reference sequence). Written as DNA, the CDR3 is TGTGCCACCAGCAGAGATCTTTGGGGCAATGAGCAGTTCTTC. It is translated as CATSRDLWGNEQFF.

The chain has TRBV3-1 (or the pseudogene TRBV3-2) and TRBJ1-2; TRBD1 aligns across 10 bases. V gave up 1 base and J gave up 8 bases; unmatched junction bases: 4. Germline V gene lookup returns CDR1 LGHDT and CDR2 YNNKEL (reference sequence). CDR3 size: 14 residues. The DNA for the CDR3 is TGTGCCAGCAGCCAAGGACAGGGGGCTGGAGGCTACACCTTC. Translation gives CASSQGQGAGGYTF.

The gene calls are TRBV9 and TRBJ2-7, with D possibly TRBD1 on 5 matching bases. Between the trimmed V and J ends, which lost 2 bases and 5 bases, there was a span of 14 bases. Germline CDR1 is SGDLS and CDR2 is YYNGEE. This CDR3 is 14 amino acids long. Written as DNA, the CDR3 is TGTGCCAGCAGCGTCCGGGCAGGGTTGGACGAGCAGTACTTC. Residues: CASSVRAGLDEQYF.

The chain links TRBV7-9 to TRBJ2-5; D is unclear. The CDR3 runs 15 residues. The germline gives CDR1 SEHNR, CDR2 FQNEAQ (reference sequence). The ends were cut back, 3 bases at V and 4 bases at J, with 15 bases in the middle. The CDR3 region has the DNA TGTGCCAGCAGCTTGGACCCAGGAAGAGGAGAGACCCAGTACTTC. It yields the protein CASSLDPGRGETQYF. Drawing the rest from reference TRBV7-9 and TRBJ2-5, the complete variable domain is DTGVSQNPRHKITKRGQNVTFRCDPISEHNRLYWYRQTLGQGPEFLTYFQNEAQLEKSRLLSDRFSAERPKGSFSTLEIQRTEQGDSAMYLCASSLDPGRGETQYFGPGTRLLVL.